This is a list of T cell receptor beta chains from one sample in a study of blood T cell repertoires in COVID-19. Here immunoSEQ multiplex PCR was the method, and the copy in TCRdb shows in-frame clones only, minus some. The sample has about 140,000 clones, around 87% seen once. The sequenced material came from PBMCs or T cells enriched from blood (not recorded which). The receptors originated from a man aged 55-75 years who had recovered from COVID-19. Both conserved end residues are trimmed from each CDR3.

v_gene	CDR3aa
TRBV11-2	ASSSGSVEY
TRBV25-1	ASRTGDGYT
TRBV18	ASSPADRNDGYT
TRBV2	ASNFPSPGGNTEAF
TRBV5-1	ASRLSGVNEKLF
TRBV29-1	SVSLGVETQY
TRBV28	ASSRGDSGNTEAF
TRBV3-1/TRBV3-2	ASSPDRGLIAEAF
TRBV7-7	ASSLVGSSKTQY
TRBV6-1	ASSDREASTEAF
TRBV12-3/TRBV12-4	ASSFGSGELF
TRBV7-9	ASSLGPSSEMGPQY
TRBV24-1	ATSEPGTGGRDTQY
TRBV5-5	ASSLDTGTGRYGYT
TRBV19	ATHKGVGYT
TRBV4-2	ASSKETETSTDTQY
TRBV7-2	ASSPLRLAGGGELF
TRBV13	ASSLEGGFSYEQY
TRBV7-8	ASSSGRGGPGYQETQY
TRBV5-1	ASRYWADTGELF
TRBV27	ATRQNTDTQY
TRBV5-1	ASSLEGAEQPQH
TRBV18	ASSPLATEAF
TRBV11-2	ASSRKTSGGTGELF
TRBV7-9	ASSPARGTEAF
TRBV5-5	ASRGGVAGLYEQY
TRBV19	ASSRLSGANTGELF
TRBV27	ASRPGRVTDTQY
TRBV19	ASRSGAGARNTEAF
TRBV5-6	ASSVGQKNTGELF
TRBV27	ASSPLGQQNQPQH
TRBV2	ASSEGQLGYEQY
TRBV4-1	ASSQERRIETQY
TRBV5-1	ASSSTSGGHYNEQF
TRBV18	ASSFKDRGKGMTNSNQPQH
TRBV9	ASSVQRGTEAF
TRBV12-3/TRBV12-4	ASSFREADTQY
TRBV19	ASSVNNEQF
TRBV2	ARLAERGFSPYNEQF
TRBV20-1	SGGDNYGYT
TRBV19	ASNYGLNYGYT
TRBV5-1	ASSLFGGGDVGYT
TRBV10-3	AIRPSGRHYNEQF
TRBV7-2	ASSPRTYEQY
TRBV7-9	ASSSLRQTTNEKLF
TRBV18	ASSPPGQGRMNTEAF
TRBV5-1	ASSLTSDTDTQY
TRBV28	ASTPPPGPTSPLH
TRBV6-1	ASSEVLGAEDEQY
TRBV7-2	ASSPGLGNEQY
TRBV5-1	ASSLEGGADTQY
TRBV7-9	ASSLGREQETQY